This T cell receptor (beta chain) comes out of a study of blood T cell repertoires in COVID-19. Measured with immunoSEQ multiplex PCR; TCRdb has only the in-frame clones, and not every one. The data contain fewer than 300,000 clones, 80% to 90% of them singletons. The CDR3 spans 12 residues. The V end lost 1 base, the J end lost 2 bases, and 3 bases lay between the germline ends. The receptor's source is a man in his late teens or twenties who had recovered from COVID-19. The material sequenced was PBMCs or T cells enriched from blood (not recorded which). The rearrangement links TRBV12-3 or TRBV12-4 to TRBJ2-7; no definite D call. The CDR3 sequence: CASSLGAYEQYF. The CDR3, as DNA: TGTGCCAGCAGTTTAGGAGCCTACGAGCAGTACTTC.